This record looks at one T cell receptor (beta chain) sequence and its context. Its antigen remains unknown. With 5 bases removed from V and 0 bases from J, the gap between germline ends came to 8 bases. The CDR3 has 12 residues. Looked up from germline, CDR1 is GTSNPN and CDR2 is SVGIG (reference sequence). Each cDNA held unique molecular identifiers, and template switching gave it a universal primer site. TCRdb redid the calling of the 5' RACE reads with MiXCR, one entry per CDR3 protein. Among under 300,000 distinct CDR3 sequences listed, more than 12% were seen once. The record originates from a study of identical twins. Overall study results and limits: Compared with models, monozygotic twins showed more out-of-frame TCR alpha sharing. Twin pairs had excess sharing that was weaker in beta out-of-frame sequences.

Only healthy Caucasians were enrolled as donors. Sequencing was done on a sample of memory (CD45RO+) T cells sorted from blood. The source of this sequence is a woman aged 18-30 years in good health. J is TRBJ2-7 and V is TRBV30; D may be TRBD1 (5 bases). The CDR3 loop reads CAWRQGSYEQYF. In DNA form, the CDR3 reads TGTGCCTGGCGCCAGGGCTCCTACGAGCAGTACTTC.